One T cell receptor (beta chain) is described in this entry. Its antigen is as yet unknown. Exclusion of a patient resulted from uncontrolled infection, other autoimmune disease, pregnancy or lactation. Fresh peripheral blood, around 10 ml, yielded the PBMCs. The data belong to a study of T cells in Graves' hyperthyroidism and ophthalmopathy. Overall study: It was at initial diagnosis, before any treatment, that peripheral blood was collected.

Amplification of TCR beta CDR3 regions was performed using RNA transcripts as template. With the HTBI primer set, the TCR CDR3 went through a first round of RT-PCR. MiXCR was run by TCRdb on the multiplex PCR reads, yielding one entry per CDR3 protein. The table includes about 840,000 distinct CDR3 sequences, 38% detected once. Germline V gene data show CDR1 as SGHAT and CDR2 as FQNNGV. V shed 6 bases, J shed 11 bases, and the junction held 9 bases outside the gene matches. The CDR3 contains 13 residues. Overall study results and limits: Within blood appeared most thyroid clonotypes that had expanded above 0.001.

This chain uses TRBV11-2 with TRBJ1-5; TRBD1 agrees at 8 bases. The specimen sequenced was blood. The source of this sequence is a young man with Graves' hyperthyroidism. CDR3 coding DNA: TGTGCCAGCAGTTACGACAGGGGAGAGACCCAGCATTTT. This sequence encodes CASSYDRGETQHF.